The rows below give T cell receptor beta chains drawn from one sample of a study of somatic mutations in cytotoxic T cells in rheumatoid arthritis. The method was immunoSEQ multiplex PCR; TCRdb's version includes in-frame clones alone and lacks a portion of them. The sample consists of some 20,000 clones, around 86% of them appearing once. Specimen: CD8+ T cells sorted from blood. Receptors were obtained from an adult with rheumatoid arthritis. Both conserved end residues are trimmed from each CDR3. Expanded clones get a size class; other rows say once, few or many, or leave the size out.

j_call | v_call | clone_size | cdr3_aa
TRBJ1-4 | TRBV4-1 | - | ASSLPLTGRDEKLF
TRBJ2-5 | TRBV9 | - | ASSATPGELARRETQY
TRBJ2-1 | TRBV7-9 | - | ASSSRDSLREF
TRBJ1-2 | TRBV13 | - | ASSLGQEDGYT
TRBJ2-2 | TRBV19 | - | ATHRRNTGELF
TRBJ2-7 | TRBV13 | once | ASSPRGTGQYEQY
TRBJ2-5 | TRBV7-8 | - | ASSLERGGSETQY
TRBJ2-7 | TRBV6-1 | - | ATADSGDEQY
TRBJ2-1 | TRBV14 | - | ASSQDLRGTYNEQF
TRBJ1-5 | TRBV28 | - | ASSLDGVNQPQH
TRBJ1-1 | TRBV7-6 | - | ASSSDSGGPEAF
TRBJ2-1 | TRBV7-8 | once | ASSLFSSGTRDEQF
TRBJ2-7 | TRBV7-9 | - | ASSPTRTTGYEQY
TRBJ1-6 | TRBV6-1 | - | ASSEGRPRHSPLH
TRBJ1-5 | TRBV27 | - | ASSLGYNQPQH
TRBJ2-1 | TRBV7-3 | once | ASSSLSGSWNEQF
TRBJ1-1 | TRBV13 | - | ASSSTTGLLGFEAF
TRBJ2-5 | TRBV10-3 | - | AISESSRAETQY
TRBJ2-1 | TRBV6-6 | once | ASSLPRESQGEQF
TRBJ2-1 | TRBV7-9 | - | ASSTPEEVSYEQF
TRBJ2-3 | TRBV25-1 | - | ASSGSAGGSTDTQY
TRBJ2-1 | TRBV9 | - | ASSVVGLAEGVYNEQF
TRBJ1-1 | TRBV11-3 | - | ASSLRTGRNTEAF
TRBJ2-2 | TRBV4-1 | - | ASSPQGTSGRFTGELF
TRBJ1-2 | TRBV5-4 | - | ASTPGHVVDYGYT
TRBJ2-3 | TRBV13 | once | ASSLRGFETDTQY
TRBJ2-5 | TRBV7-9 | - | ASSPSLASRWMY
TRBJ1-2 | TRBV28 | - | ASSLTGGTSSYGYT
TRBJ2-1 | TRBV27 | - | ASSLRTGSVFNDEQF
TRBJ2-3 | TRBV9 | - | ASSAGLADTDTQY
TRBJ2-2 | TRBV7-8 | - | ASYPLPQGPNTGELF
TRBJ2-3 | TRBV2 | - | ASNTLLAGGTGRHTQY
TRBJ1-4 | TRBV9 | once | ASSVEQGPNEKLF
TRBJ1-2 | TRBV4-2 | - | ASSQDPGYGYT
TRBJ2-2 | TRBV6-5 | - | ASSGQPTGELF
TRBJ1-3 | TRBV5-6 | - | ASSFQGWNTIY
TRBJ2-1 | TRBV27 | - | ASSLTPGGREQF
TRBJ1-5 | TRBV5-5 | - | ASSFSHTGNQPQH
TRBJ2-7 | TRBV6-1 | - | ASSDGWRIAGRYEQY
TRBJ2-3 | TRBV9 | once | ASSVRTSGGLDTQY
TRBJ2-1 | TRBV19 | - | ASSISGIRGNNEQF
TRBJ2-1 | TRBV29-1 | - | SVEARGSYNEQF
TRBJ2-3 | TRBV4-1 | - | ASSSFGPNTDTQY
TRBJ2-3 | TRBV2 | once | ASGDRGRRGTDTQY
TRBJ2-7 | TRBV9 | - | ASSVGDGRGEQY
TRBJ2-2 | TRBV18 | - | ASSPPAQPGELF
TRBJ2-3 | TRBV7-9 | - | ASSETGDGVWTDTQY
TRBJ2-3 | TRBV29-1 | - | SVGDTDTQY
TRBJ2-3 | TRBV9 | - | ASSGLAGDYPSTDTQY
TRBJ1-1 | TRBV10-3 | - | AITVGTEAF
TRBJ1-5 | TRBV7-7 | - | ASARAVGQPQH